This TCR beta chain was obtained from a study of beta chain features in type 1 diabetes. Study context: The patient and healthy donor groups were comparable for age, gender and cell yields. Taken together, all samples contributed fewer than 110 million examined sorted cells. Findings of the study overall: Patients' naive, central memory and regulatory TCRB repertoires appeared more alike than those of healthy donors. Significant though moderate, a shortening of TCRB CDR3s appeared in all four CD4+ subsets of Type 1 diabetes patients. Fewer insertions but more deletions were seen at VDJ junctions in type 1 diabetes patients.

The length of the CDR3 is 15 residues. Germline V gives CDR1 LNHDA, CDR2 SQIVND (reference sequence). V was trimmed by 1 base and J by 7 bases, leaving 14 bases between them. In the case of this clone: The antigen remains unidentified.

The isolated RNA, all of it, was reverse transcribed, so expressed TCRB transcripts were what got sequenced. Some clones are missing from TCRdb's copy, which holds only in-frame ones; the method was immunoSEQ multiplex PCR. The sample has over 150,000 clones; about 9.3% are singletons. This clonotype originated in a man aged 25 to 40 with type 1 diabetes. The J gene is TRBJ1-5, the V gene TRBV19, with D perhaps matching TRBD1 (5 bases). The sequenced material came from central memory CD4+ T cells from blood. The CDR3 region is CASSIGARELQPQHF. CDR3 in DNA: TGTGCCAGTAGTATAGGTGCCAGGGAATTGCAGCCCCAGCATTTT.